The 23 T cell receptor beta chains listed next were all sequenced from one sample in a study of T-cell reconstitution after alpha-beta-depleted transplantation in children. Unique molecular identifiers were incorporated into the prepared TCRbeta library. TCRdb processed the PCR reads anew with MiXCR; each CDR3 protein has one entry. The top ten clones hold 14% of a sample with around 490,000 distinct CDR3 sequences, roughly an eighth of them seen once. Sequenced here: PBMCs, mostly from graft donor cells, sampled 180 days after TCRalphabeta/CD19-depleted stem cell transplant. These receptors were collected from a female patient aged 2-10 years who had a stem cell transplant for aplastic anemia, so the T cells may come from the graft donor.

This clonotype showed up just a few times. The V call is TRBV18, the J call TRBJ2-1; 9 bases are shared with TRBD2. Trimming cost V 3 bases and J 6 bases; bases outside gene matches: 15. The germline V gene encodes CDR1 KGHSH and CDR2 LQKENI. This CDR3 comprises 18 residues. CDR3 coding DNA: TGTGCCAGCTCACCGTTACCTCTTCCGAGACTAGCGGTCAATGAGCAGTTCTTC. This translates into CASSPLPLPRLAVNEQFF.

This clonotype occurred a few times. CDR3 in DNA: TGTGCCAGCAGCTTAGAAGTTCTCAGGAATGAGCAGTTCTTC. It codes for CASSLEVLRNEQFF. This rearrangement joins TRBV7-2 to TRBJ2-1; no reliable D call. V lost 1 base and J lost 7, with 11 bases in between. Germline CDR1 is SGHTA and CDR2 is FQGNSA. The CDR3 is made up of 14 amino acids. The full variable domain, with the rest looked up from reference TRBV7-2 and TRBJ2-1, is GAGVSQSPSNKVTEKGKDVELRCDPISGHTALYWYRQSLGQGLEFLIYFQGNSAPDKSGLPSDRFSAERTGGSVSTLTIQRTQQEDSAVYLCASSLEVLRNEQFFGPGTRLTVL.

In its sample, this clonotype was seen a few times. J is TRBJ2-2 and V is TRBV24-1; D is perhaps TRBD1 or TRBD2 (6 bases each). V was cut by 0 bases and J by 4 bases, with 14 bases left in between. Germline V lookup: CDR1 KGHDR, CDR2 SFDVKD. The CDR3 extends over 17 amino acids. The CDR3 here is CATSDLGSGATTGELFF. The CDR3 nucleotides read TGTGCCACCAGTGATTTGGGGTCGGGGGCGACCACCGGGGAGCTGTTTTTT.

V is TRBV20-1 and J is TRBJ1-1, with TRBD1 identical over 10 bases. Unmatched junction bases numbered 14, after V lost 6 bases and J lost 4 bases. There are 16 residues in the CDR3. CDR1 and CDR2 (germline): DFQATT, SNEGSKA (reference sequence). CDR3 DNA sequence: TGCAGTGCCCCTTTAGCTTGGGGACAGGGGACCACTGAAGCTTTCTTT. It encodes CSAPLAWGQGTTEAFF.

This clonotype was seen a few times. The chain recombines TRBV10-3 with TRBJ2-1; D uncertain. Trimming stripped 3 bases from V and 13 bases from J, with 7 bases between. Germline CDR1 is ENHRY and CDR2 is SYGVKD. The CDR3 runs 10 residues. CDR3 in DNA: TGTGCCATCAGTGATGGCGCTCAGTTCTTC. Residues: CAISDGAQFF.

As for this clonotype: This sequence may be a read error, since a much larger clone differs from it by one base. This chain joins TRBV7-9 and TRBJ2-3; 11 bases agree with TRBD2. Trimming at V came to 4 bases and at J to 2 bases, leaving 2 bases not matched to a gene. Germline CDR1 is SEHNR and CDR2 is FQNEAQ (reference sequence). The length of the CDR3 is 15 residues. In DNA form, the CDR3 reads TGTGCCAGCAGCTCGACTAGCGGGACCACAGATACGCAGTATTTT. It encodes CASSSTSGTTDTQYF.

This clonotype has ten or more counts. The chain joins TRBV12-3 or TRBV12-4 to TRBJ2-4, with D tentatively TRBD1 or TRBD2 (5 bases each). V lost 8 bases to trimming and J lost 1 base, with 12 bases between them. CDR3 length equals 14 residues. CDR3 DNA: TGTGCCAGCGCTACGGGGACGGCCAAAAACATTCAGTACTTC. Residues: CASATGTAKNIQYF.

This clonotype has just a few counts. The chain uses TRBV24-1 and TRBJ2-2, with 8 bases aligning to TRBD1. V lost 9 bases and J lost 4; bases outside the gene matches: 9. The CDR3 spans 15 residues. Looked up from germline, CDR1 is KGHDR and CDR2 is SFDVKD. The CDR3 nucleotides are TGTGCCACCTTAGGGACAGGAGAACGCACCGGGGAGCTGTTTTTT. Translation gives CATLGTGERTGELFF.

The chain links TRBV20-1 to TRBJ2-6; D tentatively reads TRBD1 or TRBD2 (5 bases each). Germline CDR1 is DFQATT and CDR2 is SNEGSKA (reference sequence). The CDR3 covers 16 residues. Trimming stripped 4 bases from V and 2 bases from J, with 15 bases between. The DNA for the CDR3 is TGCAGTGCTATGGGGCCGGGAAGCCCTGGGGCCAACGTCCTGACTTTC. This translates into CSAMGPGSPGANVLTF.

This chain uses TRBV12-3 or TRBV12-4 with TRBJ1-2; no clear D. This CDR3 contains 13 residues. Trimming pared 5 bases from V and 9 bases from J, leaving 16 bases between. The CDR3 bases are TGTGCCAGCAGTCCGGGGTGGGGTAGGAGCTACACCTTC. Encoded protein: CASSPGWGRSYTF.

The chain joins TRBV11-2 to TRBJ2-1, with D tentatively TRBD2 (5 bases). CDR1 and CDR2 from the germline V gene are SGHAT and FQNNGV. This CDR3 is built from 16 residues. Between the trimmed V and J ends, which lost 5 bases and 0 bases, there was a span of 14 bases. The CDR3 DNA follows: TGTGCCAGCAGCCCGACCCTGGGGAGCTCCTACAATGAGCAGTTCTTC. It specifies CASSPTLGSSYNEQFF.

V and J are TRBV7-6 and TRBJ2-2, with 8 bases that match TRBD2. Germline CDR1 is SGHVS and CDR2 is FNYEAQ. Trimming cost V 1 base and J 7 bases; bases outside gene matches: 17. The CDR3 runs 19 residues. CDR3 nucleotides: TGTGCCAGCAGCTTAGTTCTAGCGGGCTGGGGCGAAGAGAGCGGGGAGCTGTTTTTT. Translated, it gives CASSLVLAGWGEESGELFF.

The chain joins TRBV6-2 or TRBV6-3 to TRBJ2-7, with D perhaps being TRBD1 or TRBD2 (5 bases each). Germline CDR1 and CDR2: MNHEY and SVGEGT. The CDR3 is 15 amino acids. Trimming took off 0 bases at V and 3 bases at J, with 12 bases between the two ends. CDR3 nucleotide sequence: TGTGCCAGCAGTTACTCGGGGACGGTAGACTACGAGCAGTACGTC. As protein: CASSYSGTVDYEQYV.

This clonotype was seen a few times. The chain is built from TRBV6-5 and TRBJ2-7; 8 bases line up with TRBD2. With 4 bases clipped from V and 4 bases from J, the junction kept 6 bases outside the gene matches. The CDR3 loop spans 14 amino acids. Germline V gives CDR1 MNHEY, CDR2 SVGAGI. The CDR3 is CASSSPGTSYEQYF. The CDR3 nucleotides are TGTGCCAGCAGTTCCCCCGGGACTAGTTACGAGCAGTACTTC.

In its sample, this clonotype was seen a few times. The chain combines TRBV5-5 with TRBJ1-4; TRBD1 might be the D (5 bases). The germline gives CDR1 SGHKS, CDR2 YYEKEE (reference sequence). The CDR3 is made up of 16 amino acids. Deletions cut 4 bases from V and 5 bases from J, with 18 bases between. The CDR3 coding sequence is TGTGCCAGCAGCGTCCGGGACTCCTTCATCAATGAAAAACTGTTTTTT. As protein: CASSVRDSFINEKLFF.

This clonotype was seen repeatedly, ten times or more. The CDR3 here is CSVQELAKNIQYF. In DNA form, the CDR3 reads TGCAGCGTTCAGGAGTTAGCCAAAAACATTCAGTACTTC. This chain uses TRBV29-1 with TRBJ2-4, with unresolved D. The CDR3 totals 13 residues. The germline V gene encodes CDR1 SQVTM and CDR2 ANQGSEA. V lost 5 bases and J 0 bases, leaving 8 bases between the germline ends.

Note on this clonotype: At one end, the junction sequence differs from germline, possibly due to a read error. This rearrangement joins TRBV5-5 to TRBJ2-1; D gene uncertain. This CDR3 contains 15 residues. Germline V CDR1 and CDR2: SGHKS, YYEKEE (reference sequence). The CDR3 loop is CASSLGVDSYNDQFF. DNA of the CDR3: TGTGCCAGCAGCTTGGGGGTCGACTCCTACAATGACCAGTTCTTC.

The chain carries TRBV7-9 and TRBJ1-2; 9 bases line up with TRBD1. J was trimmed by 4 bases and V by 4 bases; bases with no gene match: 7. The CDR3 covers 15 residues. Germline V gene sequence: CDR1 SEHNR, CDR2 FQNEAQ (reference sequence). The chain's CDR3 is CASSYAGTGIYGYTF. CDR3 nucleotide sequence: TGTGCCAGCAGCTACGCCGGGACAGGGATCTATGGCTACACCTTC.

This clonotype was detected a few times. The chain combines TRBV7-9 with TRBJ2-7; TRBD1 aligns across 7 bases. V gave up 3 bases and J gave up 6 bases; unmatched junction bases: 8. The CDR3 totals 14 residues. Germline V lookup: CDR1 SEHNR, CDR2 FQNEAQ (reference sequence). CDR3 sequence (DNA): TGTGCCAGCAGCTTCCTCCCGGGACAGACCGAGCAGTACGTC. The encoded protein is CASSFLPGQTEQYV.

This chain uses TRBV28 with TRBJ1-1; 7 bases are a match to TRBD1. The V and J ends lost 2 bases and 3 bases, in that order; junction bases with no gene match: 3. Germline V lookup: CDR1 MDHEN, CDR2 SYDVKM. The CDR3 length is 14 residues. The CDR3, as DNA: TGTGCCAGCAGTTTACGGACAGGTTACACTGAAGCTTTCTTT. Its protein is CASSLRTGYTEAFF.

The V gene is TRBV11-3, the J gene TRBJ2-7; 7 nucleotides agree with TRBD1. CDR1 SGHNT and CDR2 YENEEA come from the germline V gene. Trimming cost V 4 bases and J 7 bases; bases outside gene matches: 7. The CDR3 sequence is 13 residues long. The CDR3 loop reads CASSSEGAGEQYV. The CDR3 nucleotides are TGTGCCAGCAGCTCCGAGGGGGCAGGGGAGCAGTACGTC.

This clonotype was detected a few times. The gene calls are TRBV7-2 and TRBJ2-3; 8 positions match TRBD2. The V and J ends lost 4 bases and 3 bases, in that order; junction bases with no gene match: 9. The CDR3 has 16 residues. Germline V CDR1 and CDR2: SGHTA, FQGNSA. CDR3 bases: TGTGCCAGCAGCTCGAAAAGCGGGAGCGGGACAGATACGCAGTATTTT. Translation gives CASSSKSGSGTDTQYF.

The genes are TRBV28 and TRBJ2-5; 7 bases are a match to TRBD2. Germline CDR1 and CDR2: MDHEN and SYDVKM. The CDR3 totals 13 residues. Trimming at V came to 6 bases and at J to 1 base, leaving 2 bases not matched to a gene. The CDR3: CASRKRGQETQYF. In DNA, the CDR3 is TGTGCCAGCAGAAAGCGGGGCCAAGAGACCCAGTACTTC.